This T cell receptor (beta chain) was recorded in a study of T cells expressing NK-cell markers (TCRdb year 2020). Background for the entire study: In sorted CD3+CD56+NKG2C+, CD3+CD56+NKG2C- and CD3+CD56-NKG2C+ T-cell subsets from eight or nine donors, TCR beta-chain repertoires were profiled. Seven of the eight sequenced donors were HCMV-seropositive and one was HCMV-seronegative. Randomly selected healthy volunteers, three men and five women, were used as the eight sequenced donors. Libraries were sequenced as 2 x 150 bp reads on Illumina HiSeq 2000/2500, MiSeq or NextSeq.

The CDR3 numbers 14 residues from cysteine through phenylalanine. The protein alone is recorded here. HCMV serostatus was determined by detecting HCMV-specific IgG in serum with a commercial ELISA kit. Ficoll density gradient centrifugation was used to isolate peripheral blood mononuclear cells from blood. Sequencing was carried out with an Illumina HiSeq 2000. TCR beta cDNA libraries were prepared using 5'RACE template switching, which introduced a universal primer site and unique molecular identifiers. Priming for cDNA synthesis came from the TCR beta constant segment, and two successive PCR amplification steps followed. The published analysis was carried out like this. MIGEC was used to demultiplex reads and group the reads by UMI, and MiTCR was used to assemble and quantify clonotypes. To exclude erroneous sequences, any TCR cDNA sequence not supported by at least two reads was discarded. The tcR package was used for downstream repertoire analysis, and clonotypes were matched between fractions using CDR3 nucleotide sequence together with V segment. VDJmatch was used to annotate antigen specificity against VDJdb, with one amino acid substitution allowed in CDR3. TCRdb reprocessed the reads, and each CDR3 protein sequence is entered once, without DNA. The V and J calls and clone size are TCRdb's, not the authors'. For this sample, the table gives 200,000 to 300,000 distinct CDR3 sequences. The ten largest clones take up around 3.9% of the sample.

Note on this clonotype: The clone's antigen remains unknown.

The investigation overall reported the following: Whether the expanded NKG2C-expressing T cell clones were specific for HCMV antigens was left unclear. In more than five donors, the dominant CD3+CD56+NKG2C+ clonotypes were found to rank among the top 10 CD8+ clonotypes and to make up about 1.0-7.0% of CD8+ T cells. Those dominant clonotypes were again the most abundant among CD3+CD56-NKG2C+ cells in a handful of donors, at about 25-65%.

The sample taken for sequencing was blood T cells: a sorted CD56 or NKG2C T cell subset, CD4+ or CD8+ T cells, or bulk PBMC T cells (not recorded which). The rearranged segments are TRBV12-3 or TRBV12-4 and TRBJ1-4; TCRdb's D call, TRBD1, is unchecked because there is no DNA. The receptor's source is a woman between 18 and 70 years old in good health. The CDR3 reads as follows: CASSSPGTGEKLFF.